These 4 T cell receptor beta chains share one sample of origin, sequenced in a study of read filtering for tumor transcriptome and immune sequencing. Molecular barcoded adaptors covering alpha/delta and beta/gamma chains were used on approximately 400 ng RNA. A single record per CDR3 protein comes from TCRdb applying MiXCR to the reads. The sample contains more than 45,000 distinct CDR3 sequences, roughly 19% of which appear only once. Specimen: a population of CD138-negative cells sorted from bone marrow. These receptors were obtained from a donor older than 35 with multiple myeloma.

This clonotype was counted at least ten times. The rearrangement links TRBV12-3 or TRBV12-4 to TRBJ2-7; 7 bases line up with TRBD1. This CDR3 is built from 12 residues. The ends lost 6 bases at V and 2 bases at J; junction bases unmatched: 1. The CDR3, as DNA: TGTGCCAGCAGGGGACAGACCTACGAGCAGTACTTC. Translated, it gives CASRGQTYEQYF.

The rearrangement links TRBV11-3 to TRBJ2-2; the match to TRBD2 covers 12 bases. The junction had 6 bases not matched to a gene; V was cut back by 4 bases and J by 6 bases. The CDR3 spans 16 residues. Germline V CDR1 and CDR2: SGHNT, YENEEA. CDR3 nucleotides: TGTGCCAGCAGCTCACTAGCGGGAGGCCCCCCCGGGGAGCTGTTTTTT. As protein: CASSSLAGGPPGELFF.

This clonotype was counted many times. This chain links TRBV11-2 with TRBJ2-3; D remains unclear. The CDR3 is 13 residues long. Germline V gene sequence: CDR1 SGHAT, CDR2 FQNNGV. V lost 2 bases to trimming and J lost 4 bases, with 7 bases between them. The CDR3 region is CASSLMSADTQYF. For the CDR3, the DNA is TGTGCCAGCAGCTTAATGAGCGCAGATACGCAGTATTTT.

Ten or more counts support this clonotype. The chain uses TRBV29-1 and TRBJ2-1; D unclear. The germline gives CDR1 SQVTM, CDR2 ANQGSEA. CDR3 size: 13 residues. Trimming removed 3 bases from V and 9 bases from J, with 15 bases in between. DNA for the CDR3: TGCAGCGTTGACACCCCATGGGGTGTTGAGCAGTTCTTC. The encoded protein is CSVDTPWGVEQFF.